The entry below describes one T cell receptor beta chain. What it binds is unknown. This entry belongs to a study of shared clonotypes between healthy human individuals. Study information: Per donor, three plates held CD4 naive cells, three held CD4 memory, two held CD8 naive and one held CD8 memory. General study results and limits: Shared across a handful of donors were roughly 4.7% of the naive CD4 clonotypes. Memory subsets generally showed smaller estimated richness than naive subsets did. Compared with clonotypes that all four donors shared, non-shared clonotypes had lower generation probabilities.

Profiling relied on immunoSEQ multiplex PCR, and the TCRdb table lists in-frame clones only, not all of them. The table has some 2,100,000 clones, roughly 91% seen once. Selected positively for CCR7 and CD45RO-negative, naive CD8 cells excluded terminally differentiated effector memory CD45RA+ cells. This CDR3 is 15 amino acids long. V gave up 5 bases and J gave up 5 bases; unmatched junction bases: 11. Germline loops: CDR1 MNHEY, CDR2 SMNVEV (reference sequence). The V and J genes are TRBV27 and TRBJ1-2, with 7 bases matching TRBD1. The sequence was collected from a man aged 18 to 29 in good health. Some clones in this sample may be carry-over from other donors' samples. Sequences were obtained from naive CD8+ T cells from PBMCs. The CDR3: CASSPGTALGYGYTF. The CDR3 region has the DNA TGTGCCAGCAGTCCCGGGACAGCCCTAGGATATGGCTACACCTTC.